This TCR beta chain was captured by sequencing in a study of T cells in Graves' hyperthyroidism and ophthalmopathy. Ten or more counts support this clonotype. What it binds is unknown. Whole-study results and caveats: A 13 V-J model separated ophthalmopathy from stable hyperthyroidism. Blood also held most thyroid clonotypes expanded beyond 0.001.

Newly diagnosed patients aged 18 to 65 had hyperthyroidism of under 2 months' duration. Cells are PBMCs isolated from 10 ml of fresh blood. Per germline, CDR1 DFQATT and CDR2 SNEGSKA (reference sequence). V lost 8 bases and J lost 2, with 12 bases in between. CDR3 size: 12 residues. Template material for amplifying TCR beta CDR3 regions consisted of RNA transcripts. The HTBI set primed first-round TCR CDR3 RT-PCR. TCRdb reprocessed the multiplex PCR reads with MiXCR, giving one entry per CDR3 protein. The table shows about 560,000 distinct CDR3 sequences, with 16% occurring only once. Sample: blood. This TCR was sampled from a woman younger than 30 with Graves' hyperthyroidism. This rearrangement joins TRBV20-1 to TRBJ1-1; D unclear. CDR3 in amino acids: CSPRLSNTEAFF. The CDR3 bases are TGCAGTCCCCGTCTGTCCAACACTGAAGCTTTCTTT.